The rows below give T cell receptor beta chains drawn from one sample of a study of cytomegalovirus exposure and HLA in healthy donors. Only in-frame clones appear in the TCRdb table, and some are missing; sequencing was by immunoSEQ multiplex PCR. Of some 69,000 clones listed, about 96% are singletons. Sequenced sample: PBMCs. These receptor sequences come from a young man in good health and CMV-seronegative. The CDR3 runs from the conserved cysteine through the conserved F or W. D genes are given only for firm matches.

CDR3 protein | J gene | CDR3 length | V gene | D gene
CASSPTWTSGSYNEQFF | TRBJ2-1 | 17 | TRBV4-1 | TRBD2
CASSYSRGEAFF | TRBJ1-1 | 12 | TRBV6-9 | .
CASSPLASYREQFF | TRBJ2-1 | 14 | TRBV18 | .
CASSLALSRGQETQYF | TRBJ2-5 | 16 | TRBV7-2 | .
CASRNRGLYTEAFF | TRBJ1-1 | 14 | TRBV6-5 | TRBD1
CASSIGTGYGYTF | TRBJ1-2 | 13 | TRBV19 | TRBD1
CASSIQGLISQPQHF | TRBJ1-5 | 15 | TRBV5-4 | TRBD1
CASSVGQIENTIYF | TRBJ1-3 | 14 | TRBV2 | TRBD1
CASSPQLAGVDNEQFF | TRBJ2-1 | 16 | TRBV9 | TRBD2
CASSVDQDTEAFF | TRBJ1-1 | 13 | TRBV9 | .
CASSEDTSGRAVEYF | TRBJ2-7 | 15 | TRBV6-1 | TRBD2
CASSPEGTAAYEQYF | TRBJ2-7 | 15 | TRBV11-2 | TRBD1
CASRQDRTDTQYF | TRBJ2-3 | 13 | TRBV5-1 | .
CASTSQGRADTQYF | TRBJ2-3 | 14 | TRBV5-1 | .
CASSPRRTNAYEQYF | TRBJ2-7 | 15 | TRBV7-6 | .
CASSLTRGGGYTF | TRBJ1-2 | 13 | TRBV28 | .
CASSYGTGDGGGYTF | TRBJ1-2 | 15 | TRBV6-6 | TRBD1
CASSRGGKTNEKLFF | TRBJ1-4 | 15 | TRBV2 | .
CASSHGDRDRGGYTF | TRBJ1-2 | 15 | TRBV23-1 | TRBD1
CASSQTPSSGTSNEQFF | TRBJ2-1 | 17 | TRBV4-1 | .
CASSLGQGGNNEQFF | TRBJ2-1 | 15 | TRBV10-1 | TRBD1
CAISESNRVNSPLHF | TRBJ1-6 | 15 | TRBV10-3 | .
CASSIGGTVQETQYF | TRBJ2-5 | 15 | TRBV19 | TRBD1
CASSDSQGRGRQGYTF | TRBJ1-2 | 16 | TRBV6-4 | TRBD1
CASSYEDRGGTEAFF | TRBJ1-1 | 15 | TRBV6-5 | TRBD1
CASSLDPSRGYTF | TRBJ1-2 | 13 | TRBV27 | .
CASSLQGSSTEAFF | TRBJ1-1 | 14 | TRBV13 | .
CASSPGETKQFF | TRBJ2-1 | 12 | TRBV7-9 | .
CASSEEGADTGELFF | TRBJ2-2 | 15 | TRBV10-1 | TRBD1
CASTSTVPTYEQYF | TRBJ2-7 | 14 | TRBV28 | .
CASSAGQGLDGYTF | TRBJ1-2 | 14 | TRBV5-8 | TRBD1
CASSLEVDSSSGNTIYF | TRBJ1-3 | 17 | TRBV5-1 | .
CASSLGSVRSSYNEQFF | TRBJ2-1 | 17 | TRBV11-2 | .
CASSGRGYYNEQFF | TRBJ2-1 | 14 | TRBV6-1 | .
CASSIGGNTEAFF | TRBJ1-1 | 13 | TRBV27 | TRBD1
CASSQSGCYAGTEAFF | TRBJ1-1 | 16 | TRBV23-1 | .
CAWRTGTSGRFADTQYF | TRBJ2-3 | 17 | TRBV30 | TRBD2
CASSGGGPNYGYTF | TRBJ1-2 | 14 | TRBV28 | .
CASSLGQGSYNEQFF | TRBJ2-1 | 15 | TRBV5-8 | TRBD1
CASSPYPEASHTEAFF | TRBJ1-1 | 16 | TRBV7-9 | .
CATSRDPGISYEQYF | TRBJ2-7 | 15 | TRBV15 | .
CAISESGATNEKLFF | TRBJ1-4 | 15 | TRBV10-3 | .
CASSGGQGTYGYTF | TRBJ1-2 | 14 | TRBV10-2 | TRBD1